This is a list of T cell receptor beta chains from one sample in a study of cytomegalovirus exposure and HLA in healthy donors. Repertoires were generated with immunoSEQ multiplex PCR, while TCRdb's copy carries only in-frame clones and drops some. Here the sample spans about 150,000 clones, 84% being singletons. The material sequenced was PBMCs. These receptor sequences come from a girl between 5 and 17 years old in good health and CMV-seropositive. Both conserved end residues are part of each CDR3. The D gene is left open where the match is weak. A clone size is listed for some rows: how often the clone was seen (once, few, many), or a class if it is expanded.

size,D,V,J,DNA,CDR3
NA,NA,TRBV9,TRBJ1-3,TGTGCCAGCAGCTACGGGACTGGAAACACCATATATTTT,CASSYGTGNTIYF
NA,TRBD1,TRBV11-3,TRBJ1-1,TGTGCCAGCAGCTTAGATTACAGGGGGCTCGGTGAAGCTTTCTTT,CASSLDYRGLGEAFF
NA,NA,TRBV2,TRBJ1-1,TGTGCCAGCAGCGGTGACAGGTTTGAGACTGAAGCTTTCTTT,CASSGDRFETEAFF
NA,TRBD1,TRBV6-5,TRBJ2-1,TGTGCCAGCAGTTCAACCGGGACAGGGGCTGGCAATGAGCAGTTCTTC,CASSSTGTGAGNEQFF
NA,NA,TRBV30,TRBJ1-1,TGTGCCTGGAGTGTACAGGACATCTGGCGCTCTGCTGAAGCTTTCTTT,CAWSVQDIWRSAEAFF
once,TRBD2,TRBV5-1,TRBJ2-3,TGCGCCAGCGAAACCGGACTAGCGGGGGGGGTCCGCACAGATACGCAGTATTTT,CASETGLAGGVRTDTQYF
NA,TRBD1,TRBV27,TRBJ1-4,TGTGCCAGCAGAGAGGCCAGGTCAGGGGGGATTGCAACTAATGAAAAACTGTTTTTT,CASREARSGGIATNEKLFF
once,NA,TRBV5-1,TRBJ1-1,TGCGCCAGCAGCTCAGCGGGGCGAGCGTTAAACACTGAAGCTTTCTTT,CASSSAGRALNTEAFF
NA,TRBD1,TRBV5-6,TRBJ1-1,TGTGCCAGCAGCCGACAGGGCCCGAACACTGAAGCTTTCTTT,CASSRQGPNTEAFF
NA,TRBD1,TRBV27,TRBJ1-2,TGTGCCAGCAGCCGAGACAGGGGACAGAACTATGGCTACACCTTC,CASSRDRGQNYGYTF
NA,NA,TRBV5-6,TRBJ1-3,TGTGCCAGCAGCTTGCTCGGGGTGAGCTCTGGAAACACCATATATTTT,CASSLLGVSSGNTIYF
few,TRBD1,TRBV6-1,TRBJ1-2,TGTGCCAGCAGTGAAATAGGGGGCAGGAACTATGGCTACACCTTC,CASSEIGGRNYGYTF
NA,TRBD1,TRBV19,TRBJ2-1,TGTGCCAGTAGTATCGACAGGGGAAAAGAGCAGTTCTTC,CASSIDRGKEQFF
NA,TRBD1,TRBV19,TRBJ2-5,TGTGCCAGTAGGAGACAGGGGATGGGAGAGACCCAGTACTTC,CASRRQGMGETQYF
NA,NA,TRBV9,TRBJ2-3,TGTGCCAGCAGCGTAGCGGGAAGCACAGATACGCAGTATTTT,CASSVAGSTDTQYF